A selection of T cell receptor beta chains follows, all from one sample in a study of T cells expressing NK-cell markers. TCRdb re-analyzed the 5' RACE reads; it lists each CDR3 protein once, without DNA. The clone table shows approximately 150,000 distinct CDR3 sequences, with the ten largest holding 9.5% to 15%. The sequenced sample was blood T cells: a sorted CD56 or NKG2C T cell subset, CD4+ or CD8+ T cells, or bulk PBMC T cells (not recorded which). All receptors come from a man aged 18 to 35 in good health. CDR3s include the opening cysteine and the closing phenylalanine or tryptophan.

v_gene	j_gene	CDR3aa
TRBV20-1	TRBJ2-5	CSAIRIEETQYF
TRBV10-3	TRBJ1-5	CAISEFSQDSNQPQHF
TRBV3-1	TRBJ1-1	CASSPGVGTEAFF
TRBV27	TRBJ1-1	CASSLGVYTEAFF
TRBV7-9	TRBJ2-1	CASSRGTGVNEQFF
TRBV10-2	TRBJ2-2	CASSEAQGGRELFF
TRBV9	TRBJ2-7	CASSARLAGAFEQYF
TRBV27	TRBJ2-5	CASSLSDPPGETQYF
TRBV5-1	TRBJ2-5	CASASEQIETQYF
TRBV25-1	TRBJ2-7	CASSLENTYEQYF
TRBV27	TRBJ1-5	CASSLLGTVNQPQHF
TRBV27	TRBJ2-6	CASSLGTDGANVLTF
TRBV3-1	TRBJ1-1	CASSGGDRPLNTEAFF
TRBV20-1	TRBJ2-7	CSAREGQGGHEQYF
TRBV3-1	TRBJ2-7	CASSHLSGESRGGEQYF
TRBV6-1	TRBJ2-7	CASSEEGTGGSYEQYF
TRBV9	TRBJ2-5	CASSPLELSRQETQYF
TRBV4-1	TRBJ1-5	CASSQEVSLRNQPQHF
TRBV9	TRBJ2-3	CASTRTSGSSGTDTQYF
TRBV20-1	TRBJ1-1	CSAREAMGNTEAFF
TRBV30	TRBJ2-1	CAWSGQGYNEQFF
TRBV19	TRBJ2-5	CASSIRREIQETQYF
TRBV4-3	TRBJ1-2	CASSQDVFGRGQGYTF
TRBV2	TRBJ2-1	CAKYRDTYNEQFF
TRBV6-5	TRBJ1-1	CASSYYGGGGTEAFF
TRBV6-5	TRBJ2-3	CASSGADTQYF
TRBV20-1	TRBJ1-2	CSARDTTQGIGYTF
TRBV7-8	TRBJ2-5	CASSLGGASGQETQYF
TRBV12-3/TRBV12-4	TRBJ1-1	CASSLAGRALTEAFF
TRBV10-3	TRBJ2-2	CAISGQGSGNTGELFF
TRBV6-1	TRBJ1-5	CASSVLLGDNNQPQHF
TRBV27	TRBJ2-5	CASSLSLMQETQYF
TRBV7-3	TRBJ2-1	CASGSGQGSDEQFF
TRBV29-1	TRBJ1-2	CSAVSVYGYTF
TRBV4-3	TRBJ1-5	CASSQGVETAQHF
TRBV5-1	TRBJ2-1	CASSSAGTSGSTAYNEQFF
TRBV4-2	TRBJ2-5	CASSHSLETQYF
TRBV5-5	TRBJ2-1	CASSWGLAGPINEQFF
TRBV6-6	TRBJ2-1	CASSYVVNEQFF
TRBV7-6	TRBJ2-3	CASSHLADPRATDTQYF
TRBV7-8	TRBJ2-5	CASSLLSGGGETQYF
TRBV29-1	TRBJ1-4	CSVEDGSVTQKLFF
TRBV11-1	TRBJ2-6	CASSFPGTPLSGANVLTF
TRBV5-6	TRBJ2-3	CASSAEGGLRDTQYF
TRBV6-2/TRBV6-3	TRBJ1-5	CASSFLGDNQPQHF
TRBV7-3	TRBJ1-6	CASSFGLDNSPLHF
TRBV28	TRBJ2-7	CASSLWRELVNEQYF
TRBV18	TRBJ1-2	CASSSRDDTYGYTF
TRBV29-1	TRBJ2-1	CSVGSGSYNEQFF
TRBV5-1	TRBJ2-7	CASSLVRLAGSYEQYF
TRBV12-3/TRBV12-4	TRBJ2-2	CASQLYRTGELFF
TRBV3-1	TRBJ2-3	CASSQARLGLGLYF
TRBV6-5	TRBJ1-5	CASGQHQPQHF